This is a list of T cell receptor beta chains from one sample in a study of OX40 agonist ivuxolimab in advanced cancers. The data were produced by immunoSEQ multiplex PCR, yet TCRdb's version contains in-frame clones alone and is incomplete. The data contain 40,000 or so clones, more than 75% of them singletons. The sequenced sample was CD4+ or CD8+ T cells sorted from blood, obtained in a trial of the OX40 agonist ivuxolimab. These receptors were obtained from an adult with an advanced solid tumor such as melanoma, head and neck, liver or kidney cancer. Each CDR3 is given with its conserved first and last residue. D genes are given only for firm matches.

v_gene,j_gene,d_gene,CDR3aa,CDR3nt
TRBV7-9,TRBJ2-7,.,CASSSYPSSYEQYF,TGTGCCAGCAGCTCCTATCCGAGCTCCTACGAGCAGTACTTC
TRBV27,TRBJ1-6,.,CASSFIPGTNSPLHF,TGTGCCAGCAGTTTCATCCCGGGAACTAATTCACCCCTCCACTTT
TRBV19,TRBJ2-1,.,CASSIINEQFF,TGTGCCAGTAGTATAATCAATGAGCAGTTCTTC
TRBV2,TRBJ1-1,.,CASSELDTDQNTEAFF,TGTGCCAGCAGTGAATTGGACACCGACCAGAACACTGAAGCTTTCTTT
TRBV2,TRBJ2-7,TRBD2,CAIPGLPNTPYEQYF,TGTGCCATCCCGGGACTACCAAACACCCCCTACGAGCAGTACTTC
TRBV10-3,TRBJ2-7,.,CAISPQVAEQYF,TGTGCCATCAGCCCGCAGGTCGCCGAGCAGTACTTC
TRBV5-6,TRBJ1-2,.,CASSFIVSNHGYTF,TGTGCCAGCAGCTTTATCGTCAGTAACCATGGCTACACCTTC
TRBV4-1,TRBJ2-7,.,CASSQDGLAAPYEQYF,TGCGCCAGCAGCCAAGATGGGTTAGCGGCTCCCTACGAGCAGTACTTC
TRBV28,TRBJ2-1,.,CASSFYGGEQFF,TGTGCCAGCAGTTTTTATGGTGGTGAGCAGTTCTTC
TRBV2,TRBJ2-7,TRBD2,CASSEVERDSADEQYF,TGTGCCAGCAGTGAAGTGGAGCGGGATTCCGCCGACGAGCAGTACTTC